This T cell receptor (beta chain) derives from a study of T cell changes during pregnancy in multiple sclerosis. The CDR3 totals 19 residues. The germline CDR1 and CDR2 sequences are KGHSH and LQKENI. The junction had 18 bases not matched to a gene; V was cut back by 2 bases and J by 5 bases. Sequenced by immunoSEQ multiplex PCR; TCRdb stores in-frame clones only, minus some. The table shows 100,000 or so clones, with approximately 90% occurring only once. The source material was peripheral blood, sampled after pregnancy. The sequence was collected from a female donor with multiple sclerosis, enrolled in a pregnancy study. The chain has TRBV18 and TRBJ2-7, with 10 bases fitting TRBD2. The CDR3 DNA is TGTGCCAGCTCACCAGTCTGGACAGCCAAGCGGGGGGGCCTCCACGAGCAGTACTTC. The encoded protein is CASSPVWTAKRGGLHEQYF.